This T cell receptor (beta chain) derives from a study of cytomegalovirus exposure and HLA in healthy donors. Study conclusions and caveats: The study put 150 or so TCR beta chains on its list as cytomegalovirus-associated. With high specificity and sensitivity, the classifier reportedly diagnosed cytomegalovirus status. The productive fraction for most TCR beta V segments was about 90% or about 30% in an earlier analysis.

The donors (healthy individuals) were bone marrow donors. This PCR relied on a set of 60 Vbeta primers and 13 Jbeta primers. The data were produced by immunoSEQ multiplex PCR, yet TCRdb's version contains in-frame clones alone and is incomplete. This table holds approximately 180,000 clones, about 81% found once. The CDR3 extends over 14 amino acids. Germline CDR1 GTSNPN, CDR2 SVGIG (reference sequence). V lost 1 base and J 10 bases, leaving 17 bases between the germline ends. A word on this clone: Its antigen is unknown.

The rearrangement links TRBV30 to TRBJ2-1; D perhaps matches TRBD2 (7 bases). The sequencing sample was made of PBMCs. The receptor's source is a man between 18 and 29 years old in good health and CMV-seronegative. In nucleotides, the CDR3 is TGTGCCTGGAGTGGGGGGGGTGGTGGGACAGAGCAGTTCTTC. Its translation: CAWSGGGGGTEQFF.